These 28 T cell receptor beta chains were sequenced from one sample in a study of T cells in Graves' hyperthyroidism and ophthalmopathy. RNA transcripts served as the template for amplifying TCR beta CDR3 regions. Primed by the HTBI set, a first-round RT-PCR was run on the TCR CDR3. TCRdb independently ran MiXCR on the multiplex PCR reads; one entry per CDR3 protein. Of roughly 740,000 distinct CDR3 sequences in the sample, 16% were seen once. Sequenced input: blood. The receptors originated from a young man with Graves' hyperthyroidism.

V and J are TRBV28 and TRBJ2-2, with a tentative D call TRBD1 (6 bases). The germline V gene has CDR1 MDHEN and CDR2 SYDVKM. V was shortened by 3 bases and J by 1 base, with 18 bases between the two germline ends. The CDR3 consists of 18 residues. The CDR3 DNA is TGTGCCAGCAGTTTTTTTCCAGGTCAGGGGATGAACACCGGGGAGCTGTTTTTT. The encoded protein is CASSFFPGQGMNTGELFF.

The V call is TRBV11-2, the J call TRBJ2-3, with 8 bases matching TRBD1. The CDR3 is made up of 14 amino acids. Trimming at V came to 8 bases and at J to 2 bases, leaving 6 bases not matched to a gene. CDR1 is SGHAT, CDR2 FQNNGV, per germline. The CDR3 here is CASRTTGATDTQYF. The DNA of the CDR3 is TGTGCCAGCCGAACGACAGGGGCCACAGATACGCAGTATTTT.

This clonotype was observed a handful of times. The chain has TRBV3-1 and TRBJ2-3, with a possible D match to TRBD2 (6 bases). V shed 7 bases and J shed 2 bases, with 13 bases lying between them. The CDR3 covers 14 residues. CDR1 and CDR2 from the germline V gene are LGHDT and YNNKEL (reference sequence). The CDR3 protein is CASTARRDTDTQYF. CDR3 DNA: TGTGCCAGCACCGCACGGCGGGACACAGATACGCAGTATTTT.

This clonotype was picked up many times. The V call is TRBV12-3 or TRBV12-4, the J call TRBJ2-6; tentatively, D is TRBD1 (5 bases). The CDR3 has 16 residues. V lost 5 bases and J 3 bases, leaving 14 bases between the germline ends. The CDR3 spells CASSPPRVLGANVLTF. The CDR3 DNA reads TGTGCCAGCAGTCCCCCCAGGGTCCTTGGGGCCAACGTCCTGACTTTC.

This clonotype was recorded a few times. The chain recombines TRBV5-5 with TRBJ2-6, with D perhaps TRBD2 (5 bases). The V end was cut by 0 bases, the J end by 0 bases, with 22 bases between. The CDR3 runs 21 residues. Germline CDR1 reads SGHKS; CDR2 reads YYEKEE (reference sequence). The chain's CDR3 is CASSLDSRGQTKTSGANVLTF. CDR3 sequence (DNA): TGTGCCAGCAGCTTGGATAGTCGTGGTCAGACTAAAACCTCTGGGGCCAACGTCCTGACTTTC.

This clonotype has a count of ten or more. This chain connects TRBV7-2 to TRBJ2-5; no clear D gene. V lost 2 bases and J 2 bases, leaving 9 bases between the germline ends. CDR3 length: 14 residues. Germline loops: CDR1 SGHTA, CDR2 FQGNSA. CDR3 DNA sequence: TGTGCCAGCAGCTTACTACACTTTCAAGAGACCCAGTACTTC. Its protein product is CASSLLHFQETQYF.

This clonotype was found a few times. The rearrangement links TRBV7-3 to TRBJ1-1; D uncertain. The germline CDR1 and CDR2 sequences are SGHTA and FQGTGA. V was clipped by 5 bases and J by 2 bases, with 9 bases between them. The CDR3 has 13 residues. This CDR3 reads CASSPQFNTEAFF. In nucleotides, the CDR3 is TGTGCCAGCAGCCCCCAATTTAACACTGAAGCTTTCTTT.

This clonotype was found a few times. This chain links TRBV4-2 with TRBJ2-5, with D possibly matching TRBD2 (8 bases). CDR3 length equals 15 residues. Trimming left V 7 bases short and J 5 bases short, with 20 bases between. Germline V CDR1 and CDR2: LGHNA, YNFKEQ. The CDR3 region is CASISREGAGETQYF. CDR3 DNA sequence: TGTGCCAGCATCTCCCGGGAGGGGGCAGGGGAGACCCAGTACTTC.

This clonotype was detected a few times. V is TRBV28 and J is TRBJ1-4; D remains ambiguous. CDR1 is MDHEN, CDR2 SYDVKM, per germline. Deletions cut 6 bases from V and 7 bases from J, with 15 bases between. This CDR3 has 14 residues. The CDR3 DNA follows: TGTGCCAGCAGCTTCTACTTTCACAGTGAAAAACTGTTTTTT. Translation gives CASSFYFHSEKLFF.

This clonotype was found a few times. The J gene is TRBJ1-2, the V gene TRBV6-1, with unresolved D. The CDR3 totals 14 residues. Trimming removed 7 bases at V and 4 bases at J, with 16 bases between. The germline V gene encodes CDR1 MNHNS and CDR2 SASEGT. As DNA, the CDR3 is TGTGCCAGCAAAGAGGGTTCTAAGGGCTATGGCTACACCTTC. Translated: CASKEGSKGYGYTF.

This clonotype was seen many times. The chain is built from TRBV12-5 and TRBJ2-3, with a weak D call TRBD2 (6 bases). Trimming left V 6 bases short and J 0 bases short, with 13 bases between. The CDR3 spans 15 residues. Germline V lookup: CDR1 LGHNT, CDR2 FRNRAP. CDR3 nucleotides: TGTGCTAGTGGACGAGGGGACTCTAGCACAGATACGCAGTATTTT. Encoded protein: CASGRGDSSTDTQYF.

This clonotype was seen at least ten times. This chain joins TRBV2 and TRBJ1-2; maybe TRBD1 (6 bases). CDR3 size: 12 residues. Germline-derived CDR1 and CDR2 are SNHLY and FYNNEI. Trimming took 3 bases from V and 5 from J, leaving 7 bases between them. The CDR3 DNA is TGTGCCAGCAGTGATGGACAGTATGGCTACACCTTC. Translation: CASSDGQYGYTF.

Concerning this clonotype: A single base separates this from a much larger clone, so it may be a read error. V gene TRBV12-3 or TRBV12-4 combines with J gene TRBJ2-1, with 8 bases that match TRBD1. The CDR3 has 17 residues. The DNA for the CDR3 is TGTGCCAGCAGTTTAGGCGGCCACAGGGGGTCCCACAATAAGCAGTTCTTC. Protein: CASSLGGHRGSHNKQFF.

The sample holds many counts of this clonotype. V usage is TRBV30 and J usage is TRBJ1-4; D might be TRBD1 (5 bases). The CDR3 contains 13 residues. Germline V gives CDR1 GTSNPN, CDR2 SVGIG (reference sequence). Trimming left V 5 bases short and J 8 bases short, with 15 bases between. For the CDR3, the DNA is TGTGCCTGGTCCTACGGGGGATGGGAAAAACTGTTTTTT. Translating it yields CAWSYGGWEKLFF.

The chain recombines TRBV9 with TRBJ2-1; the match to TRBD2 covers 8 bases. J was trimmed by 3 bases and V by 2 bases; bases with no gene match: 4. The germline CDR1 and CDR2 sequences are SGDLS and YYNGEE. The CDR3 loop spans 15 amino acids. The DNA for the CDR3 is TGTGCCAGCAGCGTTAGCGGGGCAGACTACAATGAGCAGTTCTTC. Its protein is CASSVSGADYNEQFF. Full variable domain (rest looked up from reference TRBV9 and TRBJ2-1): DSGVTQTPKHLITATGQRVTLRCSPRSGDLSVYWYQQSLDQGLQFLIQYYNGEERAKGNILERFSAQQFPDLHSELNLSSLELGDSALYFCASSVSGADYNEQFFGPGTRLTVL.

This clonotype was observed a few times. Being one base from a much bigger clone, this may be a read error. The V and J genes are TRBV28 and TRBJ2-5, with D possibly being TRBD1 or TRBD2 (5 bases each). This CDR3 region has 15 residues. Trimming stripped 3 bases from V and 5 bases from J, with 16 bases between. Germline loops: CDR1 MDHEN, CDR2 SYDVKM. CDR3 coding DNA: TGTGCCAGCAGTTTCGAGGGCAGGGTTATGGAGACCCAGTACTTC. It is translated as CASSFEGRVMETQYF.

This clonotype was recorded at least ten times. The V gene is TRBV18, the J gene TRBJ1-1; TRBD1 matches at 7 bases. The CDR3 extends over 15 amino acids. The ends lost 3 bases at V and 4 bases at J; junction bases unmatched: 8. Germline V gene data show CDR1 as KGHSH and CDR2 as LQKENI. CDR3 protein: CASSPLQGKGTEAFF. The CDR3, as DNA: TGTGCCAGCTCACCGTTACAGGGGAAGGGCACTGAAGCTTTCTTT.

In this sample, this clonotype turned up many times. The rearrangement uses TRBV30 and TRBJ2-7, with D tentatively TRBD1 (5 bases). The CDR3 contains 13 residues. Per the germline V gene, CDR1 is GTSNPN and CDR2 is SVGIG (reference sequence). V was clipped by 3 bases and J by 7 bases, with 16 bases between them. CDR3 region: CAWSQLPGSEQYF. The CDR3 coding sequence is TGTGCCTGGAGCCAACTACCAGGGTCGGAGCAGTACTTC.

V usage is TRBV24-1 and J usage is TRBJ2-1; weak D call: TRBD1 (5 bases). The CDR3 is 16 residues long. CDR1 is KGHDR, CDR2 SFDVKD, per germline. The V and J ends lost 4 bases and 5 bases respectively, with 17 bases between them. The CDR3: CATSDPGQGLDNEQFF. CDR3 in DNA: TGTGCCACCAGTGACCCCGGGCAGGGTCTCGACAATGAGCAGTTCTTC.

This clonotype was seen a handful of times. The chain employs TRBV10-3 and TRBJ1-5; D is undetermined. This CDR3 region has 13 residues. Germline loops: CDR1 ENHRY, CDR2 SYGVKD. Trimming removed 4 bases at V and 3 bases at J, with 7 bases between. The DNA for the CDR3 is TGTGCCATCAGTGTCAGCGACAATCAGCCCCAGCATTTT. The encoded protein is CAISVSDNQPQHF.

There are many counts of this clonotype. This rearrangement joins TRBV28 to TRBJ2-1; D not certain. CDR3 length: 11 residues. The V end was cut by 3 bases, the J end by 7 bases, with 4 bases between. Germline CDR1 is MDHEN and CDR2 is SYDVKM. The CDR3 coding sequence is TGTGCCAGCAGTTTTGCAAATGAGCAGTTCTTC. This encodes CASSFANEQFF.

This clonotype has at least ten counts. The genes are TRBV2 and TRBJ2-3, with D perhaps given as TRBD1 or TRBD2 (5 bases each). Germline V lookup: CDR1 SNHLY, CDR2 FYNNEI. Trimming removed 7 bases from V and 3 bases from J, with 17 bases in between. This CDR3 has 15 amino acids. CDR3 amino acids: CASKKLMGRTDTQYF. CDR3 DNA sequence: TGTGCCAGCAAGAAGCTAATGGGACGGACAGATACGCAGTATTTT.

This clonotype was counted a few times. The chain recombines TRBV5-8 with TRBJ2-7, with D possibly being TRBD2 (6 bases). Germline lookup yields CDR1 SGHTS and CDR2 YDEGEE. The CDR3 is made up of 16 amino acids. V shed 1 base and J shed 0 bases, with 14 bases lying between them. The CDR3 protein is CASSLKGGGSSYEQYF. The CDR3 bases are TGTGCCAGCAGCTTGAAGGGCGGAGGGTCCTCCTACGAGCAGTACTTC. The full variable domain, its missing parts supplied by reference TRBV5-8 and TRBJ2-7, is EAGVTQSPTHLIKTRGQQATLRCSPISGHTSVYWYQQALGLGLQFLLWYDEGEERNRGNFPPRFSGRQFPNYSSELNVNALELEDSALYLCASSLKGGGSSYEQYFGPGTRLTVT.

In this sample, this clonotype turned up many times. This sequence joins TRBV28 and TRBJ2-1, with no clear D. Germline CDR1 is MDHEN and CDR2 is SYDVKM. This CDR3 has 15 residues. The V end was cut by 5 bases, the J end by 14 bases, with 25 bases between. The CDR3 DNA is TGTGCCAGCAGTCCAGGCGGTACGATTACCTCGAAGGAGTTCTTC. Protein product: CASSPGGTITSKEFF.

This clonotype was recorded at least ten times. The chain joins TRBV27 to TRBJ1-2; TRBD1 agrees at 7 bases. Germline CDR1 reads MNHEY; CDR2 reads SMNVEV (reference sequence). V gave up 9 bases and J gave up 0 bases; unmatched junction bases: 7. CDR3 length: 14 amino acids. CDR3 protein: CASRFGTANYGYTF. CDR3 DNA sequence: TGTGCCAGTCGATTTGGGACAGCTAACTATGGCTACACCTTC.

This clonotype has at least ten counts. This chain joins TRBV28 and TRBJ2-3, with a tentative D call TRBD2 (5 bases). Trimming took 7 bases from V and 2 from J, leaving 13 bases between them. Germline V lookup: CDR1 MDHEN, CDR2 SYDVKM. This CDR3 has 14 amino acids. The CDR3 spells CASTELGTTDTQYF. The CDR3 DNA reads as TGTGCCAGCACCGAACTAGGAACCACAGATACGCAGTATTTT.

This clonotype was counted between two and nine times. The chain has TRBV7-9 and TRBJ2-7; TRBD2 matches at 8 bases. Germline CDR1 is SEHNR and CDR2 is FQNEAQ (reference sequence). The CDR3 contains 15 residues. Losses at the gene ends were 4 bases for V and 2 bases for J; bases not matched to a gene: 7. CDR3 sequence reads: CASSSFSGKPYEQYF. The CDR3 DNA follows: TGTGCCAGCAGCTCCTTTAGCGGGAAACCCTACGAGCAGTACTTC.

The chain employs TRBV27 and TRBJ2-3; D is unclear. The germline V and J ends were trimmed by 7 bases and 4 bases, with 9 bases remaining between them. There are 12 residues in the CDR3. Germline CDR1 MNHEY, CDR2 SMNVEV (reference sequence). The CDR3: CASNAPPDTQYF. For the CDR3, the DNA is TGTGCCAGCAACGCTCCCCCAGATACGCAGTATTTT.